The present T cell receptor beta chain was sequenced within a study of cytomegalovirus exposure and HLA in healthy donors. Study-wide results and caveats: In a later analysis, compared with equally common non-associated chains, HLA-associated beta chains were more expanded. A later analysis revealed that TCR association rates differed between HLA loci, peaking at DRB1 and bottoming out at HLA-C. The listing of roughly 160 TCR beta chains classed them as cytomegalovirus-associated. A cluster of highly shared sequence variants was likely a sequencing artifact.

Use of 60 Vbeta and 13 Jbeta primers characterized the PCR. Assay: immunoSEQ multiplex PCR; the TCRdb copy retains only in-frame clones and omits some. The sample's table shows 150,000 or so clones. The J segment lost 1 base and the V segment lost 8 bases, leaving 6 bases of the junction unmatched. CDR1 is GTSNPN and CDR2 is SVGIG in the germline V gene (reference sequence). This CDR3 comprises 13 residues. As regards this clone: The antigen is undetermined.

The chain combines TRBV30 with TRBJ1-2; 8 bases match TRBD1. What was sequenced was PBMCs. This sequence was found in a woman aged 55 to 70 in good health and CMV-seronegative. In DNA, the CDR3 is TGTGCCGGACAGGGCCTGGGTAACTATGGCTACACCTTC. The encoded protein is CAGQGLGNYGYTF.